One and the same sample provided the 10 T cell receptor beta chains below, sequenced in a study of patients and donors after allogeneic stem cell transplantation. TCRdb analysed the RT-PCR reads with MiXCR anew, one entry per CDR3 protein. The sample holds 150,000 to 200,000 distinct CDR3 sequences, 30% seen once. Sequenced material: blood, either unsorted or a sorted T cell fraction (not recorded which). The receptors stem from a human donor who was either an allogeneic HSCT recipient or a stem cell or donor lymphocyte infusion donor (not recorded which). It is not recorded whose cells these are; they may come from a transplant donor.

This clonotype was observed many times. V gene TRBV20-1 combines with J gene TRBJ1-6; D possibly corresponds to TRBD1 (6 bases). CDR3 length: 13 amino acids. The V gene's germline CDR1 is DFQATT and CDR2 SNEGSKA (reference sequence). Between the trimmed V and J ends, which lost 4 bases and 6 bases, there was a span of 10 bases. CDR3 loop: CSATGTPNSPLHF. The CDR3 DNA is TGCAGTGCTACCGGGACACCTAATTCACCCCTCCACTTT.

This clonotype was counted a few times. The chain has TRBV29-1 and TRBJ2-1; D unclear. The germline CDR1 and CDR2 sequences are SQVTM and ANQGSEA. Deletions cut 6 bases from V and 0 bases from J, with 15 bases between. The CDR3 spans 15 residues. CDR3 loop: CSVPVGVTSYNEQFF. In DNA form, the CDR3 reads TGCAGCGTCCCAGTAGGAGTAACCTCCTACAATGAGCAGTTCTTC.

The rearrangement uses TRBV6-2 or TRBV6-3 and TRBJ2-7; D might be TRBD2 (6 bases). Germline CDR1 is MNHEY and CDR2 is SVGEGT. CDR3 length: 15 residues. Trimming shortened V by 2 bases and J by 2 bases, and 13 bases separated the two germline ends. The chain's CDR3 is CASSYARLVAYEQYF. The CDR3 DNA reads TGTGCCAGCAGTTACGCCCGACTAGTAGCCTACGAGCAGTACTTC.

CDR3 loop: CASSFDRGTDTQYF. The CDR3 DNA sequence: TGTGCCAGCAGTTTTGACAGGGGCACAGATACGCAGTATTTT. V is TRBV6-5 and J is TRBJ2-3, with TRBD1 matching 7 bases. J was trimmed by 1 base and V by 4 bases; bases with no gene match: 2. The CDR3 loop spans 14 amino acids. The germline V gene encodes CDR1 MNHEY and CDR2 SVGAGI.

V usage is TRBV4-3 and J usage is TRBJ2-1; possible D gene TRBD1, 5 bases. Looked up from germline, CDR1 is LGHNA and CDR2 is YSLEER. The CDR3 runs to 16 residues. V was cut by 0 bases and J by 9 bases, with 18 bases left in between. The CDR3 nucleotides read TGCGCCAGCAGCCAAGACTCGGTACTGGGGCACGGTGAGCAGTTCTTC. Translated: CASSQDSVLGHGEQFF.

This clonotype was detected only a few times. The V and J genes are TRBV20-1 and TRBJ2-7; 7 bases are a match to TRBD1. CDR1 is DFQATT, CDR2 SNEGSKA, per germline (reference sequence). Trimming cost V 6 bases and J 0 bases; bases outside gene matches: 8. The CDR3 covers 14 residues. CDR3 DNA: TGCAGTGCCACCGGGACAGATAGCTCCTACGAGCAGTACTTC. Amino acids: CSATGTDSSYEQYF.

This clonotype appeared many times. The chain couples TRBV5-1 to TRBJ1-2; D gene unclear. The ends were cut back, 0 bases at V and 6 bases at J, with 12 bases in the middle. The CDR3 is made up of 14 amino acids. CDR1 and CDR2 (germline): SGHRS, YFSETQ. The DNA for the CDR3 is TGCGCCAGCAGCTTGGGAGGCGGAGGGAATGGCTACACCTTC. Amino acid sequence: CASSLGGGGNGYTF.

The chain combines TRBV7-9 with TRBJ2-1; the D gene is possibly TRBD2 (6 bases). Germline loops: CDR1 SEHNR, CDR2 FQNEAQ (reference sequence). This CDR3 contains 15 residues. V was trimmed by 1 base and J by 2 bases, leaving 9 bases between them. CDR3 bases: TGTGCCAGCAGCTTAGTGCGGGGAGCCTACAATGAGCAGTTCTTC. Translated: CASSLVRGAYNEQFF.

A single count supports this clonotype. The chain's CDR3 is CASSQGTLYQETQYF. As DNA, the CDR3 is TGTGCCAGCAGCCAAGGGACACTGTACCAAGAGACCCAGTACTTC. The J gene is TRBJ2-5, the V gene TRBV4-2; weak D call: TRBD1 (5 bases). V was trimmed by 1 base and J by 0 bases, leaving 9 bases between them. This CDR3 spans 15 amino acids. From germline, CDR1 is LGHNA and CDR2 YNFKEQ.

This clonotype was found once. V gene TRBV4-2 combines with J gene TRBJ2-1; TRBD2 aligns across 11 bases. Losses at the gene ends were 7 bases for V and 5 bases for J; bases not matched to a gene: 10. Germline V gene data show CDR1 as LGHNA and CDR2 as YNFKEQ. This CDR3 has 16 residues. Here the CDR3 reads CASNWMGTSGHNEQFF. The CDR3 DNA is TGTGCCAGCAACTGGATGGGGACTAGCGGACACAATGAGCAGTTCTTC.